This TCR beta chain was sequenced during a study of blood T cell repertoires in COVID-19. Study overall: Collection of acute and convalescent COVID-19 samples took place in the United States, Italy and Spain. From T cells, B-cell-depleted T cells, or PBMCs came the material, which was cDNA or gDNA.

Authors' processing steps: Reference gene primer amplification gave estimated nucleated cell counts. Measured with immunoSEQ multiplex PCR; TCRdb has only the in-frame clones, and not every one. That table furnishes V, J and clone size, whereas the DNA furnished D and trimming. The sample gives approximately 130,000 clones, roughly 82% of which show up once; over 10% is in the top ten. This clonotype was obtained from a human donor in a cohort sampled during active COVID-19. Sequences were obtained from peripheral blood.

CDR3 residues: CASSFWTSGGALEQYF. CDR3 bases: TGTGCCAGCAGCTTCTGGACTAGCGGGGGAGCACTCGAGCAGTACTTC. V and J are TRBV7-2 and TRBJ2-7, with 13 bases fitting TRBD2. Per germline, CDR1 SGHTA and CDR2 FQGNSA. CDR3 length: 16 amino acids. With 3 bases clipped from V and 6 bases from J, the junction kept 8 bases outside the gene matches. The entire variable domain, with the rest obtained from reference TRBV7-2 and TRBJ2-7, is as follows: GAGVSQSPSNKVTEKGKDVELRCDPISGHTALYWYRQSLGQGLEFLIYFQGNSAPDKSGLPSDRFSAERTGGSVSTLTIQRTQQEDSAVYLCASSFWTSGGALEQYFGPGTRLTVT.